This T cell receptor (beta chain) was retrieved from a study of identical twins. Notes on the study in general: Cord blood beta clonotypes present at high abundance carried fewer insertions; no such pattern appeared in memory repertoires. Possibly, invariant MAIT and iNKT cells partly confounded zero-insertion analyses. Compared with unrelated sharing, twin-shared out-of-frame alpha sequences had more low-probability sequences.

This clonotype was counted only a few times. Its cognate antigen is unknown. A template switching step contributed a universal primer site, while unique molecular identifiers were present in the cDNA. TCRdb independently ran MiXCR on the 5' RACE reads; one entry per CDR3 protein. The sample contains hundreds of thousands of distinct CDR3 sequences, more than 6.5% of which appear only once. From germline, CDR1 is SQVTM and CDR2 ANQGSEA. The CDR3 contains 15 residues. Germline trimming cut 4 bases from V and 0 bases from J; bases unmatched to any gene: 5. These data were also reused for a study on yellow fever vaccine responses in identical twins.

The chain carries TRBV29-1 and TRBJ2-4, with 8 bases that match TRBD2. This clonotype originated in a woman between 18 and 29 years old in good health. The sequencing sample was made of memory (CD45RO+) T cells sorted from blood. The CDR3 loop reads CSVAAGGAAKNIQYF. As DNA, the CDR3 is TGCAGCGTTGCGGCCGGGGGGGCAGCCAAAAACATTCAGTACTTC.